The 2 T cell receptor beta chains given below trace back to one sample, sequenced in a study of glioma-infiltrating T cells after dendritic cell vaccination. The repertoire was sequenced with immunoSEQ multiplex PCR; TCRdb's copy has only in-frame clones and lacks some. The sample includes 98,000 or so clones, about 85% of them seen just once. Specified time point: after dendritic cell vaccination, including at tumor progression/relapse. The sample in question was blood, obtained after dendritic cell vaccination. The receptors shown here come from a human donor with glioblastoma.

J is TRBJ2-1 and V is TRBV14; 10 bases line up with TRBD1. CDR3 length: 16 residues. V was clipped by 4 bases and J by 8 bases; unmatched bases: 11. Germline V gives CDR1 SGHDN, CDR2 FVKESK. CDR3 sequence reads: CASSLGRTGGVHEQFF. For the CDR3, the DNA is TGTGCCAGCAGCCTAGGAAGGACAGGGGGAGTTCATGAGCAGTTCTTC.

The rearrangement joins TRBV5-1 to TRBJ1-3, with a weak D call TRBD1 (6 bases). Trimming took off 0 bases at V and 0 bases at J, with 13 bases between the two ends. The CDR3 is made up of 17 amino acids. CDR1 is SGHRS, CDR2 YFSETQ, per germline. Here the CDR3 DNA reads TGCGCCAGCAGCTTGGTGCCGGGGACAAGCTCTGGAAACACCATATATTTT. As protein: CASSLVPGTSSGNTIYF.